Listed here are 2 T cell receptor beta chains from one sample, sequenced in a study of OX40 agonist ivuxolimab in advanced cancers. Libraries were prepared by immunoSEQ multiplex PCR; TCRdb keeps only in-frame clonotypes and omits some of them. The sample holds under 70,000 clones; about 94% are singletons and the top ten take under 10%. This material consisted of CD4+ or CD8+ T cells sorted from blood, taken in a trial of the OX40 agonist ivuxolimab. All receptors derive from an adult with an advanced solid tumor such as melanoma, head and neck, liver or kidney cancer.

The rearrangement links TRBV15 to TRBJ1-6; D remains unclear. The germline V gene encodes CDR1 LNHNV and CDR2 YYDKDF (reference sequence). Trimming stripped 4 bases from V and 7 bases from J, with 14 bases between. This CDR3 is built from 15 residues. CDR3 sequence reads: CATSNKGIGNSPLHF. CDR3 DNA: TGTGCCACCAGCAACAAGGGAATAGGCAATTCACCCCTCCACTTT.

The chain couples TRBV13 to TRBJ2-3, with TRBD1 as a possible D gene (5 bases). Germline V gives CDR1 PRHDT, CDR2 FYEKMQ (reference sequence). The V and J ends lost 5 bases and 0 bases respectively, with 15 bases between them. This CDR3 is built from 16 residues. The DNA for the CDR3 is TGTGCCAGCAGCCGAGTAGCAGGGTCTAGCACAGATACGCAGTATTTT. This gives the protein CASSRVAGSSTDTQYF.